This TCR beta chain was sequenced in a study of T cell responses to AZD1222 COVID-19 vaccine. Germline V CDR1 and CDR2: SGHRS, YFSETQ. The CDR3 consists of 16 residues. V was clipped by 0 bases and J by 1 base; unmatched bases: 3. TCRdb's copy holds only in-frame clones and misses some; the assay was immunoSEQ multiplex PCR. The sample carries roughly 150,000 clones, roughly 90% recorded once. The V and J genes are TRBV5-1 and TRBJ2-1; 8 bases align to TRBD1. The sequence was obtained from an adult in good health. Here the sequenced sample was peripheral blood, taken on day 0 of AZD1222 vaccination. The CDR3 bases are TGCGCCAGCAGCTTGGAGGGGACAGGTTCCTACAATGAGCAGTTCTTC. Translation gives CASSLEGTGSYNEQFF.